The 14 T cell receptor beta chains presented below share a single source sample, sequenced in a study of radiation and T cells in renal cell carcinoma (dated by TCRdb to the early 2020s). The sample's time point label, decoded: baseline pretreatment blood. The treatment or condition label corresponds to: 15 Gy SBRT to primary tumor, nephrectomy 4 weeks later. The protocol used for the library was the immunoSEQ multiplex PCR assay. TCRdb mirrors the immuneACCESS table, restricted to in-frame sequences. Some clones are absent from its copies; in checked studies, under half trace to an unresolved V gene, and the reason for the others is unknown. The sample table records roughly 53,000 clones; roughly four fifths of these occur just once. The top ten constitute 30% to 35% of the sample. The sample here was blood, taken from a patient whose treatment included radiotherapy and nephrectomy. The receptors were gathered from a woman in her seventies with renal cell carcinoma.

The CDR3 sequence: CASSATVQETQYF. The CDR3 DNA is TGTGCCAGCAGCGCGACAGTCCAAGAGACCCAGTACTTC. J is TRBJ2-5 and V is TRBV7-3; maybe TRBD1 (5 bases). Germline CDR1 reads SGHTA; CDR2 reads FQGTGA. V was trimmed by 5 bases and J by 1 base, leaving 8 bases between them. This CDR3 comprises 13 residues.

The chain recombines TRBV4-2 with TRBJ2-7; 10 nucleotides agree with TRBD1. CDR3 length equals 15 residues. Germline loops: CDR1 LGHNA, CDR2 YNFKEQ. J lost 6 bases, V lost 2 bases, and 7 bases had no gene match. CDR3 loop: CASSQSGQGTGEQYF. The CDR3 nucleotides are TGTGCCAGCAGCCAATCGGGACAGGGGACGGGCGAGCAGTACTTC.

V gene TRBV28 combines with J gene TRBJ1-1, with D uncertain. Trimming stripped 10 bases from V and 1 base from J, with 7 bases between. CDR3 length: 11 residues. The germline V gene encodes CDR1 MDHEN and CDR2 SYDVKM. As DNA, the CDR3 is TGTGCCACCAATCGGAACACTGAAGCTTTCTTT. It yields the protein CATNRNTEAFF.

J is TRBJ2-5 and V is TRBV9; D is tentatively TRBD1 or TRBD2 (5 bases each). CDR1 is SGDLS, CDR2 YYNGEE, per germline. V lost 5 bases and J 2 bases, leaving 16 bases between the germline ends. The CDR3 totals 15 residues. As DNA, the CDR3 is TGTGCCAGCAGTCACGACAGAGGGCGGCAAGAGACCCAGTACTTC. As protein: CASSHDRGRQETQYF.

This sequence joins TRBV5-1 and TRBJ2-2, with 8 positions matching TRBD1. The CDR3 has 15 amino acids. Germline V gene data show CDR1 as SGHRS and CDR2 as YFSETQ. V shed 2 bases, J shed 6 bases, and the junction held 6 bases outside the gene matches. In DNA form, the CDR3 reads TGCGCCAGCAGCTTCGCACAGGGGGGCCCCGGGGAGCTGTTTTTT. This encodes CASSFAQGGPGELFF.

The chain uses TRBV4-1 and TRBJ1-1; D might be TRBD1 (6 bases). Germline V gene data show CDR1 as MGHRA and CDR2 as YSYEKL. CDR3 size: 13 residues. Trimming pared 2 bases from V and 7 bases from J, leaving 11 bases between. CDR3: CASSQRAGDEAFF. CDR3 bases: TGCGCCAGCAGCCAAAGGGCAGGGGATGAAGCTTTCTTT.

The gene calls are TRBV4-1 and TRBJ1-2; no clear D. CDR1 is MGHRA, CDR2 YSYEKL, per germline. Trimming cost V 0 bases and J 4 bases, with 12 bases left between them. This CDR3 contains 15 residues. This CDR3 reads CASSQDSVYTYGYTF. Here the CDR3 DNA reads TGCGCCAGCAGCCAAGATTCAGTCTATACCTATGGCTACACCTTC.

The V call is TRBV6-1, the J call TRBJ2-1; tentatively, D is TRBD1 (5 bases). Germline lookup yields CDR1 MNHNS and CDR2 SASEGT. V shed 2 bases and J shed 4 bases, with 15 bases lying between them. The CDR3 runs 16 residues. CDR3 sequence: CASSEKGVSAYNEQFF. DNA of the CDR3: TGTGCCAGCAGTGAAAAAGGGGTCTCAGCTTACAATGAGCAGTTCTTC.

This clone was seen only once. This chain joins TRBV7-7 and TRBJ1-1; D may be TRBD1 (6 bases). CDR3 length: 13 amino acids. The V gene's germline CDR1 is SSHAT and CDR2 FNYEAQ (reference sequence). V was trimmed by 5 bases and J by 4 bases, leaving 11 bases between them. The CDR3 DNA is TGTGCCAGCAGCCGGGAGGGGGGCACTGAAGCTTTCTTT. It yields the protein CASSREGGTEAFF.

J is TRBJ1-1 and V is TRBV6-1; D is ambiguous. The V gene lost 2 bases and the J gene lost 2 bases, with 6 bases spanning the gap. The germline V gene encodes CDR1 MNHNS and CDR2 SASEGT. CDR3 length equals 13 residues. CDR3 residues: CASSERVNTEAFF. The CDR3 region has the DNA TGTGCCAGCAGTGAAAGGGTCAACACTGAAGCTTTCTTT.

This clone was seen only once. The rearrangement links TRBV6-5 to TRBJ2-7; 7 nucleotides match TRBD1. Germline V CDR1 and CDR2: MNHEY, SVGAGI. The V gene end was trimmed by 6 bases and the J gene end by 2 bases; junction bases not matched to a gene: 7. This CDR3 region has 14 residues. The CDR3 reads CASRPGQNAYEQYF. The CDR3 DNA is TGTGCCAGCAGGCCGGGACAGAATGCCTACGAGCAGTACTTC.

This clone was picked up a small number of times. The J gene is TRBJ1-5, the V gene TRBV30; no clear D. V dropped 0 bases and J dropped 3 bases, with 9 bases sitting between them. CDR1 is GTSNPN, CDR2 SVGIG, per germline (reference sequence). The CDR3 loop spans 14 amino acids. This chain's CDR3 is CAWSVGQFNQPQHF. The CDR3 region has the DNA TGTGCCTGGAGTGTCGGGCAGTTCAATCAGCCCCAGCATTTT.

This chain uses TRBV28 with TRBJ1-2, with D tentatively TRBD1 (5 bases). Trimming pared 3 bases from V and 4 bases from J, leaving 9 bases between. The CDR3 is 13 residues long. From germline, CDR1 is MDHEN and CDR2 SYDVKM. CDR3 nucleotide sequence: TGTGCCAGCAGTTTCGAGGGACCCTATGGCTACACCTTC. The encoded protein is CASSFEGPYGYTF.

The rearrangement uses TRBV7-2 and TRBJ2-7; 8 bases are shared with TRBD1. Trimming cost V 1 base and J 4 bases; bases outside gene matches: 6. In germline, CDR1 is SGHTA, CDR2 FQGNSA. This CDR3 region has 15 residues. CDR3 sequence (DNA): TGTGCCAGCAGCTTAGTCCAGGGGGCGAGATACGAGCAGTACTTC. As protein: CASSLVQGARYEQYF.